The 5 T cell receptor beta chains below all came from one sample that was sequenced in a study of T cells in Graves' hyperthyroidism and ophthalmopathy. Template material for amplifying TCR beta CDR3 regions consisted of RNA transcripts. Carried out on the TCR CDR3, a first-round RT-PCR used the HTBI primer set. TCRdb used MiXCR to reprocess the multiplex PCR reads, holding one entry per CDR3 protein. The sample shows some 650,000 distinct CDR3 sequences, roughly 15% of them seen only once. Sample: blood. The origin of the receptors is a woman aged 40 to 50 with Graves' ophthalmopathy.

The V and J genes are TRBV14 and TRBJ2-1, with 11 nucleotides matching TRBD1. This CDR3 region has 18 residues. V shed 3 bases and J 2 bases; nucleotides not matched to a gene: 9. Per the germline V gene, CDR1 is SGHDN and CDR2 is FVKESK. In nucleotides, the CDR3 is TGTGCCAGCAGCCAGGGGACCGGACAGGGGGCCACCTACAATGAGCAGTTCTTC. Translated, it gives CASSQGTGQGATYNEQFF.

This clonotype was counted many times. The J gene is TRBJ2-3, the V gene TRBV11-1, with a weak D call TRBD2 (5 bases). Looked up from germline, CDR1 is SGHAT and CDR2 is FQDESV (reference sequence). This CDR3 is built from 15 residues. V lost 5 bases and J lost 3, with 15 bases in between. For the CDR3, the DNA is TGTGCCAGCAGCCCCCGGGGTTGGGAAACAGATACGCAGTATTTT. It yields the protein CASSPRGWETDTQYF.

This clonotype was counted a few times. J is TRBJ2-6 and V is TRBV19; tentatively, D is TRBD2 (6 bases). The CDR3 runs 15 residues. CDR1 LNHDA and CDR2 SQIVND come from the germline V gene (reference sequence). V was clipped by 5 bases and J by 2 bases, with 10 bases between them. CDR3 loop: CASSGGNPGANVLTF. CDR3 coding DNA: TGTGCCAGTAGTGGGGGGAACCCTGGGGCCAACGTCCTGACTTTC.

This clonotype came up many times. The chain combines TRBV6-2 or TRBV6-3 with TRBJ2-1; D is uncertain. Between the trimmed V and J ends, which lost 6 bases and 8 bases, there was a span of 11 bases. The CDR3 extends over 12 amino acids. The germline gives CDR1 MNHEY, CDR2 SVGEGT. DNA of the CDR3: TGTGCCAGCAGATCGTCCTGGTATGAGCAGTTCTTC. Translation gives CASRSSWYEQFF.

This chain connects TRBV4-1 to TRBJ1-1; D gene uncertain. Germline CDR1 is MGHRA and CDR2 is YSYEKL. V gave up 9 bases and J gave up 1 base, with 12 bases separating them. The CDR3 loop spans 13 amino acids. CDR3 nucleotides: TGCGCCAGTGGATTTCAGGAGAACACTGAAGCTTTCTTT. Protein sequence: CASGFQENTEAFF.